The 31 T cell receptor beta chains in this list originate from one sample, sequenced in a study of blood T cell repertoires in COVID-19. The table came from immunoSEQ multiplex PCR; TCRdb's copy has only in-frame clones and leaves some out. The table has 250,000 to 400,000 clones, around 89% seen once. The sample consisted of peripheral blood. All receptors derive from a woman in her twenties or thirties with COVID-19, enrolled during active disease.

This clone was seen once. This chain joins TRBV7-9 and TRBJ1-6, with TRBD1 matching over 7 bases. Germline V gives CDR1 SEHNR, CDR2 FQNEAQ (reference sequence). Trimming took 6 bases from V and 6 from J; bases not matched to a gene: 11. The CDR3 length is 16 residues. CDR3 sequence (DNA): TGTGCCAGCAGTTCAGAACAGGGGCGGCGTAATTCACCCCTCCACTTT. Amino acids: CASSSEQGRRNSPLHF.

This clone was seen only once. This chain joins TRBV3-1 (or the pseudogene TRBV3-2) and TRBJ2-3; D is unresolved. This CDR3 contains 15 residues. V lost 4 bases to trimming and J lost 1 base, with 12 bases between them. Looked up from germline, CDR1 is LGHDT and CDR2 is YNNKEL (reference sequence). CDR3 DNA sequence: TGTGCCAGCAGCCCCAACGCGCCCCGCACAGATACGCAGTATTTT. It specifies CASSPNAPRTDTQYF.

The CDR3 sequence is CASGERGTGVEKLFF. The CDR3 nucleotides are TGTGCCAGCGGGGAGAGGGGGACAGGGGTCGAAAAACTGTTTTTT. The V gene is TRBV27, the J gene TRBJ1-4, with TRBD1 matching over 10 bases. The V gene end was trimmed by 8 bases and the J gene end by 8 bases; junction bases not matched to a gene: 11. Germline V gene data show CDR1 as MNHEY and CDR2 as SMNVEV (reference sequence). CDR3 size: 15 residues.

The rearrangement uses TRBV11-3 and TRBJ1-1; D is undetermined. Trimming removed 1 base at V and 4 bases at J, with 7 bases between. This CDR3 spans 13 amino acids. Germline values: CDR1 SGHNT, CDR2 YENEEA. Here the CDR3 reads CASSLVAGTEAFF. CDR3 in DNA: TGTGCCAGCAGCTTAGTGGCGGGCACTGAAGCTTTCTTT.

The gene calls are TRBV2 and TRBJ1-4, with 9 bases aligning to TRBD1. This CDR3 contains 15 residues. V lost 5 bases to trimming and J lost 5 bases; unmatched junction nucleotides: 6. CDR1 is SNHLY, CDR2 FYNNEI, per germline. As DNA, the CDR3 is TGTGCCAGCAGTACATCCGGGACAGGGAATGAAAAACTGTTTTTT. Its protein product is CASSTSGTGNEKLFF.

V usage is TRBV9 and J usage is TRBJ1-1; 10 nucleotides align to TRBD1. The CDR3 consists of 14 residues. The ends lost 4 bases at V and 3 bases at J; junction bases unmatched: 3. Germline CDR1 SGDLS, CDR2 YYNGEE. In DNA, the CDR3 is TGTGCCAGCAGCCGGACAGGGGGTGACACTGAAGCTTTCTTT. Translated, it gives CASSRTGGDTEAFF.

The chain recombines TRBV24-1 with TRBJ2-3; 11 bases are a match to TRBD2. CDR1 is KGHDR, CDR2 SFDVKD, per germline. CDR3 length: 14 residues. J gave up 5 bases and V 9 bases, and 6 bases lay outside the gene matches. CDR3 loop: CATQLTSGGDTQYF. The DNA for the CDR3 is TGTGCCACCCAGCTTACTAGCGGGGGAGATACGCAGTATTTT.

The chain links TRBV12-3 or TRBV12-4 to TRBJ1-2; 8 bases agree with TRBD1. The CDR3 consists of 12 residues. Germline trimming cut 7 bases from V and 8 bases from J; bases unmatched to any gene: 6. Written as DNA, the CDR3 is TGTGCCAGCACCGAGGACAGGGTGGGCTACACCTTC. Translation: CASTEDRVGYTF.

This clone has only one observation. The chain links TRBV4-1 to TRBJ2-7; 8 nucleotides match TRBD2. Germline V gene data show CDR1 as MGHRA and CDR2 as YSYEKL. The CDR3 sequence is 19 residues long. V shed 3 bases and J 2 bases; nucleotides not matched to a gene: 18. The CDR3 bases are TGCGCCAGCAGCCACTTTCCGGGACTCCCGGGGGGGCAGGCCTACGAGCAGTACTTC. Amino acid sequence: CASSHFPGLPGGQAYEQYF.

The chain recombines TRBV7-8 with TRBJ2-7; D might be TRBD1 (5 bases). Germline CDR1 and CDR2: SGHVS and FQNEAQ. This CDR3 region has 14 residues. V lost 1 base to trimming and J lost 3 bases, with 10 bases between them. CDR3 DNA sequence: TGTGCCAGCAGCTTAGGCGACAGAATCTACGAGCAGTACTTC. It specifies CASSLGDRIYEQYF.

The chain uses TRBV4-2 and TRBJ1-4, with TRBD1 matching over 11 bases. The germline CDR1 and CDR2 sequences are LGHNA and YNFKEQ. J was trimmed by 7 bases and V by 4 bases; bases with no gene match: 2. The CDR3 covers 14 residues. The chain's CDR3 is CASSPGTGGEKLFF. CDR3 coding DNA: TGTGCCAGCAGCCCCGGGACAGGGGGTGAAAAACTGTTTTTT.

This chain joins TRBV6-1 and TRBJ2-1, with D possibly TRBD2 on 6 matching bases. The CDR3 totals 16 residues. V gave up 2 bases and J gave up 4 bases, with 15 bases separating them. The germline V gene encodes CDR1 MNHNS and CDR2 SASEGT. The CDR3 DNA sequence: TGTGCCAGCAGTGAAAGGTGGGACTCCCCTTACAATGAGCAGTTCTTC. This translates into CASSERWDSPYNEQFF.

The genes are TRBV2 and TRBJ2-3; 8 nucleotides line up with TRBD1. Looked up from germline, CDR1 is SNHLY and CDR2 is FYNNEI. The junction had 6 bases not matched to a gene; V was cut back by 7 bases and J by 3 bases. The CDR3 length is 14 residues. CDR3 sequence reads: CASTNRGRTDTQYF. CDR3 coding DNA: TGTGCCAGCACCAACAGGGGGAGAACAGATACGCAGTATTTT.

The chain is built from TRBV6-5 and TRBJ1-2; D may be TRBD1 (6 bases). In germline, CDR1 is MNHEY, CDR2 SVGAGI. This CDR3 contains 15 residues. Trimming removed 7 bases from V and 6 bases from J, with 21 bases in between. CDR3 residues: CASKPLDSLLDGYTF. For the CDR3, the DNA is TGTGCCAGCAAACCTTTGGACAGTCTCTTGGATGGCTACACCTTC.

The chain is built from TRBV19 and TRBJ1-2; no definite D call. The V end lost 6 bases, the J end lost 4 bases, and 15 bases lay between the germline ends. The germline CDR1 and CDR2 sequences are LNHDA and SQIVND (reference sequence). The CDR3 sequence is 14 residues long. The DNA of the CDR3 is TGTGCCAGTAGGAGGGTATCTGCTGGCTATGGCTACACCTTC. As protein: CASRRVSAGYGYTF.

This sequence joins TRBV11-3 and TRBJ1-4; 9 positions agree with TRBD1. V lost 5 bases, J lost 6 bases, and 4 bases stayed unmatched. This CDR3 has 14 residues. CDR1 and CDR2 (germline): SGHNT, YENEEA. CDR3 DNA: TGTGCCAGCAGCCCCGGGACAGGGTATGAAAAACTGTTTTTT. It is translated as CASSPGTGYEKLFF. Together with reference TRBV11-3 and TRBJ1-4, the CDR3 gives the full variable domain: EAGVVQSPRYKIIEKKQPVAFWCNPISGHNTLYWYLQNLGQGPELLIRYENEEAVDDSQLPKDRFSAERLKGVDSTLKIQPAELGDSAVYLCASSPGTGYEKLFFGSGTQLSVL.

CDR3 in amino acids: CASSQCLAGNDYEQYV. The CDR3 DNA is TGTGCCAGCTCCCAGTGCCTAGCGGGGAACGACTACGAGCAGTACGTC. The V call is TRBV21-1, the J call TRBJ2-7; no check of the table's D call, TRBD2, against the DNA was made. TRBV21-1 is a known pseudogene. There are 16 residues in the CDR3.

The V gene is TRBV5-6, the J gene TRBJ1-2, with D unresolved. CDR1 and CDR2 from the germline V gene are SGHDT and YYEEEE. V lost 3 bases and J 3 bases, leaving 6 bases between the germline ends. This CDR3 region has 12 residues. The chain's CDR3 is CASSSRDYGYTF. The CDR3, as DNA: TGTGCCAGCAGCTCCCGCGACTATGGCTACACCTTC.

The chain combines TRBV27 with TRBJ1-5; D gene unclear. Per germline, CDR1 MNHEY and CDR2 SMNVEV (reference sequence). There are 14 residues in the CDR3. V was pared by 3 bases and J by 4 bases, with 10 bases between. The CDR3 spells CASSFGGINQPQHF. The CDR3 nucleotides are TGTGCCAGCAGTTTTGGAGGGATTAATCAGCCCCAGCATTTT.

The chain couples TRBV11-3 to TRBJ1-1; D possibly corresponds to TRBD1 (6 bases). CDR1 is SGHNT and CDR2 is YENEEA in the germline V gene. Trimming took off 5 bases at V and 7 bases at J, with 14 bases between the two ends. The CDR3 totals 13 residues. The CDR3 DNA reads TGTGCCAGCAGCCTCAGGGGTACTAATGAAGCTTTCTTT. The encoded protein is CASSLRGTNEAFF.

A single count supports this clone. CDR3 DNA: TGTGCCAGCTCACCAAACCAGGGGGCTTTCTTT. It yields the protein CASSPNQGAFF. The V call is TRBV18, the J call TRBJ1-1; tentative D call: TRBD1 (6 bases). Germline CDR1 KGHSH, CDR2 LQKENI. Trimming cost V 2 bases and J 11 bases, with 9 bases left between them. The CDR3 length is 11 residues.

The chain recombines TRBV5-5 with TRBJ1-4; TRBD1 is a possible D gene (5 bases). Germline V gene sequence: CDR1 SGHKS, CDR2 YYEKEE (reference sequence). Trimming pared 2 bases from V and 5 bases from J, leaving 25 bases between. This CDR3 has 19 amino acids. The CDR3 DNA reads TGTGCCAGCAGCTTTTCAGGGTCGACGGGAGGAAACAGAAATGAAAAACTGTTTTTT. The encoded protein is CASSFSGSTGGNRNEKLFF.

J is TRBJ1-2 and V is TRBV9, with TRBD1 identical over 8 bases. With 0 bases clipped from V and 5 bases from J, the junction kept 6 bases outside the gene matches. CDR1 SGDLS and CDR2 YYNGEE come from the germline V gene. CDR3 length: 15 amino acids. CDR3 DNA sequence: TGTGCCAGCAGCGTAGGCCAGGGGGCTGGATATGGCTACACCTTC. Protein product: CASSVGQGAGYGYTF.

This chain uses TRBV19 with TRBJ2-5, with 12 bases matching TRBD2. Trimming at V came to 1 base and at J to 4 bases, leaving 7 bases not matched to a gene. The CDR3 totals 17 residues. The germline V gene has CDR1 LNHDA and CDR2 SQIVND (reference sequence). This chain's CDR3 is CASSIGASGGAPETQYF. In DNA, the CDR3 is TGTGCCAGTAGTATAGGGGCTAGCGGGGGGGCCCCAGAGACCCAGTACTTC.

The CDR3 coding sequence is TGCGCCAGCAGCTTGGAGGCAGGGGAGTACAATGAGCAGTTCTTC. Protein sequence: CASSLEAGEYNEQFF. The chain recombines TRBV5-1 with TRBJ2-1, with D tentatively TRBD1 (6 bases). Trimming removed 0 bases at V and 4 bases at J, with 11 bases between. This CDR3 is 15 amino acids long. Germline-derived CDR1 and CDR2 are SGHRS and YFSETQ. The whole variable domain, filled in from reference TRBV5-1 and TRBJ2-1, reads KAGVTQTPRYLIKTRGQQVTLSCSPISGHRSVSWYQQTPGQGLQFLFEYFSETQRNKGNFPGRFSGRQFSNSRSEMNVSTLELGDSALYLCASSLEAGEYNEQFFGPGTRLTVL.

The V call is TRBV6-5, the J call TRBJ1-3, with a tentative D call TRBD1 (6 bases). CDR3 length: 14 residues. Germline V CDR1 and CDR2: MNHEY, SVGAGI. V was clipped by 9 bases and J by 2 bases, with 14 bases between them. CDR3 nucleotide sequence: TGTGCCAGTAGGAGGGAGGGGGCTGGAAACACCATATATTTT. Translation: CASRREGAGNTIYF.

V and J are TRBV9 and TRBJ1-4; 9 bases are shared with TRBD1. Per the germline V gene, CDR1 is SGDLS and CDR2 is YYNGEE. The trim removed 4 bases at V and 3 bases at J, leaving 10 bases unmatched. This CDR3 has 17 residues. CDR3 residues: CASSPSQRQGANEKLFF. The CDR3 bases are TGTGCCAGCAGCCCGAGCCAGAGACAGGGGGCTAATGAAAAACTGTTTTTT.

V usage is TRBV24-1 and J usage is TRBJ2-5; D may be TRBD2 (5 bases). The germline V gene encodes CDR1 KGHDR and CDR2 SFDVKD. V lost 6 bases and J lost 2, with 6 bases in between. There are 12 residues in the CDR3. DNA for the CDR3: TGTGCCACCAGTCCGGGACAAGAGACCCAGTACTTC. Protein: CATSPGQETQYF.

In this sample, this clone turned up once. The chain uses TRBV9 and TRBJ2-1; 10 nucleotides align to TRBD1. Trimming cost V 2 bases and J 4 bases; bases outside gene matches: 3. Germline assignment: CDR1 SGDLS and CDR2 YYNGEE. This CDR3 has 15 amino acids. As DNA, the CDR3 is TGTGCCAGCAGCGTCTGGGACAGGGGTTACAATGAGCAGTTCTTC. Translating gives CASSVWDRGYNEQFF.

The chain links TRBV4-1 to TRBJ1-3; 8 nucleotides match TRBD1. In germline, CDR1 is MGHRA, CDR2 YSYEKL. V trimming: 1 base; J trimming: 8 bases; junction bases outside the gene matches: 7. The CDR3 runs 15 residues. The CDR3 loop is CASSQAPGQADTIYF. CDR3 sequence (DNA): TGCGCCAGCAGCCAAGCTCCGGGACAGGCGGACACCATATATTTT.

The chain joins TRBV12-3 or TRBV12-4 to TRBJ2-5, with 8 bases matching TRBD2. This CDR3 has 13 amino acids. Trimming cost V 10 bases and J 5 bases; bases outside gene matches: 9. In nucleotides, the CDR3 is TGTGCCACCAATGCGGGGGGCGAGGAGACCCAGTACTTC. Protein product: CATNAGGEETQYF.